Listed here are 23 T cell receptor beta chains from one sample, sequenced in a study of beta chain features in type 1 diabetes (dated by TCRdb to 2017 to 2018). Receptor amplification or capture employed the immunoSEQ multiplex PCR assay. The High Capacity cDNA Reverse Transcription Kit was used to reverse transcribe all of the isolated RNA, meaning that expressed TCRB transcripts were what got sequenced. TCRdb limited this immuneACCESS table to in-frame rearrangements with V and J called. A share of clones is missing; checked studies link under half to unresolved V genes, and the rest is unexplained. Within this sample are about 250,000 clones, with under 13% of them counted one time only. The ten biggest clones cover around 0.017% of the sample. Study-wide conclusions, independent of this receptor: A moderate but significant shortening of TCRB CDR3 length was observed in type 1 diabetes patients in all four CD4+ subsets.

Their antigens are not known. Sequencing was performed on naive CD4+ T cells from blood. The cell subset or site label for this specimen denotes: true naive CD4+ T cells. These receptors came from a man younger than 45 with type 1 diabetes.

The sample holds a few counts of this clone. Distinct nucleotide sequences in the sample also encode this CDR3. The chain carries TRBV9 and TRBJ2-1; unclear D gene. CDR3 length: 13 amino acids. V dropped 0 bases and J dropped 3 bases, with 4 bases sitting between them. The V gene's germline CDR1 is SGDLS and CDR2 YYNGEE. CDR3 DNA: TGTGCCAGCAGCGTAGGGAGCTACAATGAGCAGTTCTTC. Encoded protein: CASSVGSYNEQFF.

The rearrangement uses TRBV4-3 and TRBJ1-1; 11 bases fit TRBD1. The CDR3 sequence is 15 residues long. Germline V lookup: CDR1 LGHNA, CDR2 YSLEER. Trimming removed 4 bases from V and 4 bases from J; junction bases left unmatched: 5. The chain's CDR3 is CASSPGTGGSTEAFF. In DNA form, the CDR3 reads TGCGCCAGCAGCCCCGGGACAGGGGGTTCCACTGAAGCTTTCTTT.

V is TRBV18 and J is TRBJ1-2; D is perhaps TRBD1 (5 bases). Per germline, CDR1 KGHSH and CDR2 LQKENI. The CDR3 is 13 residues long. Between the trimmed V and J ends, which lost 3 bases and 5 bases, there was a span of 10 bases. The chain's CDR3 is CASSPRQSYGYTF. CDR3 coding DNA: TGTGCCAGCTCACCGAGACAGAGTTATGGCTACACCTTC.

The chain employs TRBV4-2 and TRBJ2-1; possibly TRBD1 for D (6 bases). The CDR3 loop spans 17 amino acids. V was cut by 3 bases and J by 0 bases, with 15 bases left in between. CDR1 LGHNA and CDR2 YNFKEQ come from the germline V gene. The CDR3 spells CASSQGVDSFSYNEQFF. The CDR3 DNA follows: TGTGCCAGCAGCCAGGGAGTGGACAGCTTCTCCTACAATGAGCAGTTCTTC.

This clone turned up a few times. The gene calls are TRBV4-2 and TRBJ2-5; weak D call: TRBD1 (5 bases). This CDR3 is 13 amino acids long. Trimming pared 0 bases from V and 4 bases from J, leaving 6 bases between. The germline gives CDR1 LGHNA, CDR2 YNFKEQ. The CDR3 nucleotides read TGTGCCAGCAGCCAAGAAGGGGTAGAGACCCAGTACTTC. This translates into CASSQEGVETQYF.

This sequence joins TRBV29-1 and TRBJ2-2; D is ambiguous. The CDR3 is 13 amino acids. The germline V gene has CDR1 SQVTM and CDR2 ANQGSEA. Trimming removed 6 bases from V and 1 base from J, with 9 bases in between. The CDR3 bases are TGCAGCGTCTTGTCGGGGAACACCGGGGAGCTGTTTTTT. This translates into CSVLSGNTGELFF.

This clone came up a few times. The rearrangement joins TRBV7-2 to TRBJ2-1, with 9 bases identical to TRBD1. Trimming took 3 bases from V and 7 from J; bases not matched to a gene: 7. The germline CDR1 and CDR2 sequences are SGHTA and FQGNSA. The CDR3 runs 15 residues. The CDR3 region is CASSFSQGARNEQFF. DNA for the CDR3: TGTGCCAGCAGCTTTTCACAGGGGGCGAGGAATGAGCAGTTCTTC.

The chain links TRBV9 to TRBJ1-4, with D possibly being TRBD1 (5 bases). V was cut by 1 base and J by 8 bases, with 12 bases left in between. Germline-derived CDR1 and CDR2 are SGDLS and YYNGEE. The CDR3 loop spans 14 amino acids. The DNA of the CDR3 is TGTGCCAGCAGCGTAACCAGGGTAGGCGAAAAACTGTTTTTT. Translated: CASSVTRVGEKLFF.

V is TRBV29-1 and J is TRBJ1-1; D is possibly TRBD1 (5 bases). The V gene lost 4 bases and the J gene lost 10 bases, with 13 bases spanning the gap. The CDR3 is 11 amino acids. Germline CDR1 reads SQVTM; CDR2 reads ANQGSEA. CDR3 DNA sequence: TGCAGCGTTGGCCAGGGCCTTGCAGCTTTCTTT. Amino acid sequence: CSVGQGLAAFF.

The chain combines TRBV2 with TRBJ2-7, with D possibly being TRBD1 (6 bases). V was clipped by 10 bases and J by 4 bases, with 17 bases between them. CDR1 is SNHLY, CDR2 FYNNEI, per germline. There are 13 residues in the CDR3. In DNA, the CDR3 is TGTGCCACCGCACAGGGTGTCGTTTACGAGCAGTACTTC. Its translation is CATAQGVVYEQYF.

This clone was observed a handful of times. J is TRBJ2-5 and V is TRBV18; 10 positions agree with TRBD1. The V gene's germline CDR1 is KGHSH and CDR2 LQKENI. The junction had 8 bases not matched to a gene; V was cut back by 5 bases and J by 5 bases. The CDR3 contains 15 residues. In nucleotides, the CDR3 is TGTGCCAGCTCATCGACAGGGGGCTTCGGTGAGACCCAGTACTTC. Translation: CASSSTGGFGETQYF.

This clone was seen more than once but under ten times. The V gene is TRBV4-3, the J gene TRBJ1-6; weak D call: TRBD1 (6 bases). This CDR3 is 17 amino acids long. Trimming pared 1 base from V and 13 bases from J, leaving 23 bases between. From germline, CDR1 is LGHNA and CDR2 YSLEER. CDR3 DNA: TGCGCCAGCAGCCAAGCCCTCTCATGGCAGGGGCCTTCGCCCCTCCACTTT. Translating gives CASSQALSWQGPSPLHF.

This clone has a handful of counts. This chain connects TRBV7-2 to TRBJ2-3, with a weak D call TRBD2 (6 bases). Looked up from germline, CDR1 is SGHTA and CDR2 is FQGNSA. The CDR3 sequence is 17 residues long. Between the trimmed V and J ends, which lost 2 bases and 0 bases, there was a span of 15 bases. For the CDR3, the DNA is TGTGCCAGCAGCTTATATGGCGGGGTGACTAGCACAGATACGCAGTATTTT. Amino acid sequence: CASSLYGGVTSTDTQYF.

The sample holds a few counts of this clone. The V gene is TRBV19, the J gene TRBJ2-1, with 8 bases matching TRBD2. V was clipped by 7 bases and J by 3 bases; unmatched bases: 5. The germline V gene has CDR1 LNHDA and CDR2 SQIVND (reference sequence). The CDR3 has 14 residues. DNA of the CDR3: TGTGCCAGTATAGGGCGGGGGGACTACAATGAGCAGTTCTTC. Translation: CASIGRGDYNEQFF.

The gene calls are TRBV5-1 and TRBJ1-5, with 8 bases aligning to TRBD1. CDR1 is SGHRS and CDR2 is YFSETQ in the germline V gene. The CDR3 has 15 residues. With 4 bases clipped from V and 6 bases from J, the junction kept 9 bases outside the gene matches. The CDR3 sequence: CASSPLGQGGQPQHF. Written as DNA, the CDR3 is TGCGCCAGCAGCCCCCTAGGACAGGGAGGTCAGCCCCAGCATTTT. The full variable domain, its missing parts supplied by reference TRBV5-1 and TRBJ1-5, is KAGVTQTPRYLIKTRGQQVTLSCSPISGHRSVSWYQQTPGQGLQFLFEYFSETQRNKGNFPGRFSGRQFSNSRSEMNVSTLELGDSALYLCASSPLGQGGQPQHFGDGTRLSIL.

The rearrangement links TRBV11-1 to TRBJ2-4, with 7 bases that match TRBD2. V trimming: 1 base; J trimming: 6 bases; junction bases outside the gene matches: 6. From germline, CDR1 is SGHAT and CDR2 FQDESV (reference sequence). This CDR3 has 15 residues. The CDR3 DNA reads TGTGCCAGCAGCTTAGTTTCTAGCGGCGGAAACATTCAGTACTTC. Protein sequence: CASSLVSSGGNIQYF.

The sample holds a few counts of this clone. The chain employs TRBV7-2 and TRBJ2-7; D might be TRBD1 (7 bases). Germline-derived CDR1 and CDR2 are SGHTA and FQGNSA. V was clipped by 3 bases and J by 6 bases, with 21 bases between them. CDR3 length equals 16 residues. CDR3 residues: CASSFAGDRAEGEQYF. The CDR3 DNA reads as TGTGCCAGCAGCTTCGCCGGAGACAGGGCGGAGGGCGAGCAGTACTTC.

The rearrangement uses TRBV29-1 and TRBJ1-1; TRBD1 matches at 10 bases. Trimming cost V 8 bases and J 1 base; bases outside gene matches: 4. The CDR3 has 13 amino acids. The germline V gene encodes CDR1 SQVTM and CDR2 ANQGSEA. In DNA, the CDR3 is TGCAGCACTTGGGACAGGGGGAACACTGAAGCTTTCTTT. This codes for CSTWDRGNTEAFF.

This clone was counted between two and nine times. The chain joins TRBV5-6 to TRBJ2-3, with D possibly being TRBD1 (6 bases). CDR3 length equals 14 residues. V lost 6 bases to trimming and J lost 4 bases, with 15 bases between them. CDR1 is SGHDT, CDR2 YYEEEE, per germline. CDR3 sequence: CASTYRAYADTQYF. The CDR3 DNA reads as TGTGCCAGCACCTACAGGGCTTACGCAGATACGCAGTATTTT. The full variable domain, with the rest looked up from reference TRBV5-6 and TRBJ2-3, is DAGVTQSPTHLIKTRGQQVTLRCSPKSGHDTVSWYQQALGQGPQFIFQYYEEEERQRGNFPDRFSGHQFPNYSSELNVNALLLGDSALYLCASTYRAYADTQYFGPGTRLTVL.

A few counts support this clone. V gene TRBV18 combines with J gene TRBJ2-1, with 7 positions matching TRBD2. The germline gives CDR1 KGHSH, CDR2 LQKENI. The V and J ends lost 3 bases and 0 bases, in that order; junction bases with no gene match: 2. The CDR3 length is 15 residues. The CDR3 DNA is TGTGCCAGCTCACCCCTAGCGGTCTCCTACAATGAGCAGTTCTTC. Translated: CASSPLAVSYNEQFF.

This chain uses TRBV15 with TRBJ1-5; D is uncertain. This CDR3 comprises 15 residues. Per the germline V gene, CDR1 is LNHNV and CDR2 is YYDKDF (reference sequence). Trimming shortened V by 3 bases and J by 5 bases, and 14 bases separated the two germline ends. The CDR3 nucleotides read TGTGCCACCAGCAGGGGTACGGGGTATGATCAGCCCCAGCATTTT. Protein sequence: CATSRGTGYDQPQHF.

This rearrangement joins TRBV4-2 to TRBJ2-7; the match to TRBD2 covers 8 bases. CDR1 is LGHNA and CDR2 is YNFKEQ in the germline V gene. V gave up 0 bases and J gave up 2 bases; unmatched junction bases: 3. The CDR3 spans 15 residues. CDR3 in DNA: TGTGCCAGCAGCCAAGAGAGCGGGGGCCCCTACGAGCAGTACTTC. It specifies CASSQESGGPYEQYF.

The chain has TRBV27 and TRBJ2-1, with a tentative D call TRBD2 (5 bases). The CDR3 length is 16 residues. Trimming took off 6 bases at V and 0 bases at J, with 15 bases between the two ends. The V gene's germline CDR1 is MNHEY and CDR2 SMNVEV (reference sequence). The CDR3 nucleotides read TGTGCCAGCAGCTGGAGGCGGATAAGCTCCTACAATGAGCAGTTCTTC. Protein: CASSWRRISSYNEQFF.